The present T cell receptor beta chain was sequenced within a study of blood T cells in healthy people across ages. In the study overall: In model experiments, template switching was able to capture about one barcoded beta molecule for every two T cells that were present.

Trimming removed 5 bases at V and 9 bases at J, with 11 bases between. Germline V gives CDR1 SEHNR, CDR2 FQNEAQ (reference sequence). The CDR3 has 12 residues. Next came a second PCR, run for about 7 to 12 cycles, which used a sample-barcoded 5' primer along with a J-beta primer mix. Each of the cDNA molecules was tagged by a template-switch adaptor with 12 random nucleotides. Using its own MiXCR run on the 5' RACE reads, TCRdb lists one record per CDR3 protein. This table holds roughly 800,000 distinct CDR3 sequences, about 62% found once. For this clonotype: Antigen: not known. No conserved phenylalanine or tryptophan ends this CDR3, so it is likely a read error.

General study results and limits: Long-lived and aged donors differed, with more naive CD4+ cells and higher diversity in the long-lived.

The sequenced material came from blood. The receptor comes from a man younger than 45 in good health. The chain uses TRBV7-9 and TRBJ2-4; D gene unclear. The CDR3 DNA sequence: TGTGCCAGCAGCCTCCCTCAAAGCATTCAGTACTTA. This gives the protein CASSLPQSIQYL.